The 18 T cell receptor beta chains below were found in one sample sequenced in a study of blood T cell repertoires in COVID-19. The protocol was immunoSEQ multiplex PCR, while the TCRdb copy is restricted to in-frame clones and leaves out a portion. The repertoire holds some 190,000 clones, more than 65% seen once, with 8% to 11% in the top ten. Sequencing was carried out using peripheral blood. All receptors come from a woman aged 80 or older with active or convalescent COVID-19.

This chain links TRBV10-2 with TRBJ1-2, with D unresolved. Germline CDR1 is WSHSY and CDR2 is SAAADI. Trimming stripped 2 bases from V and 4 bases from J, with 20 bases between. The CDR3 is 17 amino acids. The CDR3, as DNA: TGCGCCAGCAGTGAGGGGGAGGGCAGGCCTTTTCGCTATGGCTACACCTTC. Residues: CASSEGEGRPFRYGYTF.

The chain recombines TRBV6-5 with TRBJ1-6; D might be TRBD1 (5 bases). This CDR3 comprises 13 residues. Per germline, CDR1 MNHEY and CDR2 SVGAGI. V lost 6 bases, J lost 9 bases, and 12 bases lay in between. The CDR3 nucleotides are TGTGCCAGCAGCTACCTTAGGGGTTCACCCCTCCACTTT. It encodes CASSYLRGSPLHF.

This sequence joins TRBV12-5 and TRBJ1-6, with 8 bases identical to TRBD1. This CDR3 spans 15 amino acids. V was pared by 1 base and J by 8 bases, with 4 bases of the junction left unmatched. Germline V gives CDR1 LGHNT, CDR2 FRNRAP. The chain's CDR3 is CASGLGQGSDSPLHF. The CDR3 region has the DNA TGTGCTAGTGGTTTGGGACAGGGGTCGGATTCACCCCTCCACTTT.

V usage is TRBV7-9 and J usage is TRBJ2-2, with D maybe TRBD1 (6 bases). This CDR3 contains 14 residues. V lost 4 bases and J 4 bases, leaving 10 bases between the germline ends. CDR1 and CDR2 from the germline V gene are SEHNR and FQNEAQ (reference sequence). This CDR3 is CASSWDISTGELFF. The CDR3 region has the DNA TGTGCCAGCAGCTGGGACATTTCCACCGGGGAGCTGTTTTTT.

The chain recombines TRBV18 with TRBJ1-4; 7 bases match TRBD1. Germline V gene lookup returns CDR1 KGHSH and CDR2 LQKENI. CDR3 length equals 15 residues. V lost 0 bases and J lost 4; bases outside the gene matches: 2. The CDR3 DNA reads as TGTGCCAGCTCACCACCAGGGGACAGTAATGAAAAACTGTTTTTT. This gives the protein CASSPPGDSNEKLFF.

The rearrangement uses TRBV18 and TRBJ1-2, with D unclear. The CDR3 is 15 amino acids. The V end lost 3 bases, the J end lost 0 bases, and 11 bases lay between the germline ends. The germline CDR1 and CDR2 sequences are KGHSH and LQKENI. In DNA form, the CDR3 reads TGTGCCAGCTCACCCCCTCGCAGGACTAACTATGGCTACACCTTC. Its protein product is CASSPPRRTNYGYTF.

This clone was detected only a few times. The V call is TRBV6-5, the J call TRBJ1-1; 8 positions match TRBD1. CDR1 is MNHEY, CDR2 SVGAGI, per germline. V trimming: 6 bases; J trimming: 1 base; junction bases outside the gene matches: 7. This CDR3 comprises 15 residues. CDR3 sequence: CASSPGTGRNTEAFF. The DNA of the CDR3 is TGTGCCAGCAGCCCCGGGACAGGCAGGAACACTGAAGCTTTCTTT.

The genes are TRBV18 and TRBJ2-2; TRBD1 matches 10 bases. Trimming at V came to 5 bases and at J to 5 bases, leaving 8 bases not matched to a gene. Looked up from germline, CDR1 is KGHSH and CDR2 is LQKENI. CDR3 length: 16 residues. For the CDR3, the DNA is TGTGCCAGCTCATCTTCGACAGGGGGCGGGACCGGGGAGCTGTTTTTT. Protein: CASSSSTGGGTGELFF.

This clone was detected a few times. For the CDR3, the DNA is TGTGCCAGCAGCCAAGACCCAGGAGGGGTTACCCAAGAGACCCAGTACTTC. It translates to CASSQDPGGVTQETQYF. The chain joins TRBV3-1 (or the pseudogene TRBV3-2) to TRBJ2-5; maybe TRBD2 (6 bases). The CDR3 is made up of 17 amino acids. Looked up from germline, CDR1 is LGHDT and CDR2 is YNNKEL (reference sequence). With 0 bases removed from V and 1 base from J, the gap between germline ends came to 15 bases.

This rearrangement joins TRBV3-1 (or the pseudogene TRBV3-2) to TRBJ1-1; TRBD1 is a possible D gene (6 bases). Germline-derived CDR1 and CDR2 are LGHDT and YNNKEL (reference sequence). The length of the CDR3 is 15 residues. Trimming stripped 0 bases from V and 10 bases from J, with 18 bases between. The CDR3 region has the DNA TGTGCCAGCAGCCAAGATACTCGACAGGATAGAGTAGCTTTCTTT. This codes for CASSQDTRQDRVAFF.

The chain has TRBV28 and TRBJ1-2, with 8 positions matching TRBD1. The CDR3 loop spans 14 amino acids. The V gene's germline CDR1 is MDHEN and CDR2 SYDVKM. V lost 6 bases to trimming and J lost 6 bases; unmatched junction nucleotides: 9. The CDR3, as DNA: TGTGCCAGCAGCCGACAGGGGAGGGGAGATGGCTACACCTTC. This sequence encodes CASSRQGRGDGYTF.

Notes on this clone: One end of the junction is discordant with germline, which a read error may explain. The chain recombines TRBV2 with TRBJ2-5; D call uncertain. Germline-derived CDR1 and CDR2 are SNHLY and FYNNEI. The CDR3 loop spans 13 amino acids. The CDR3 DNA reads TGTGCCAGAAGTGGAGTGATTTTGGAGACCCAGTACTTC. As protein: CARSGVILETQYF. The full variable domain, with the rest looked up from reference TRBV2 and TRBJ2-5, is EPEVTQTPSHQVTQMGQEVILRCVPISNHLYFYWYRQILGQKVEFLVSFYNNEISEKSEIFDDQFSVERPDGSNFTLKIRSTKLEDSAMYFCARSGVILETQYFGPGTRLLVL.

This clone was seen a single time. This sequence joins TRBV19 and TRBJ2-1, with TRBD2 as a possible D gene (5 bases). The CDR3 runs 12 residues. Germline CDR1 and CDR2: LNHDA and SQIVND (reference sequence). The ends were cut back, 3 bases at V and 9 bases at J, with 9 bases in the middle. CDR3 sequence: CASSILAGEQFF. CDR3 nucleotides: TGTGCCAGTAGTATCCTAGCTGGTGAGCAGTTCTTC.

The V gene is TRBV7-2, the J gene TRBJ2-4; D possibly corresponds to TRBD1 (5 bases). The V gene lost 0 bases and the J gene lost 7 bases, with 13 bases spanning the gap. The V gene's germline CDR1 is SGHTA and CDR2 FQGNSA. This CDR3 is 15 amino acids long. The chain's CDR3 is CASSLAATDTNIQYF. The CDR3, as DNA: TGTGCCAGCAGCTTAGCGGCGACAGACACTAACATTCAGTACTTC.

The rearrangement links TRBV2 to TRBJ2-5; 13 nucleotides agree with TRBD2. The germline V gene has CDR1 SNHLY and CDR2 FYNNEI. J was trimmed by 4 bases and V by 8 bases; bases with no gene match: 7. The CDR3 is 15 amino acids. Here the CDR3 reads CASLGLAGAGETQYF. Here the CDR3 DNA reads TGTGCCAGCCTAGGACTAGCGGGAGCCGGAGAGACCCAGTACTTC.

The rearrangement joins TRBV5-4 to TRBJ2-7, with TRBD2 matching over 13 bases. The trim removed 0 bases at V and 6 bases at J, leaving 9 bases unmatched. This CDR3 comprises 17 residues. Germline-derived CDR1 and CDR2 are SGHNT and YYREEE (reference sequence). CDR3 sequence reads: CASSLVMGGTSGIEQYF. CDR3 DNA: TGTGCCAGCAGCTTGGTAATGGGTGGGACTAGCGGGATCGAGCAGTACTTC.

The CDR3 nucleotides read TGTGCCAGCAGCCCATTTTCGGGACTAGTCAATGAGCAGTTCTTC. Translation: CASSPFSGLVNEQFF. V is TRBV2 and J is TRBJ2-1, with TRBD2 matching 8 bases. The CDR3 covers 15 residues. CDR1 is SNHLY, CDR2 FYNNEI, per germline. V was clipped by 6 bases and J by 6 bases; unmatched bases: 10.

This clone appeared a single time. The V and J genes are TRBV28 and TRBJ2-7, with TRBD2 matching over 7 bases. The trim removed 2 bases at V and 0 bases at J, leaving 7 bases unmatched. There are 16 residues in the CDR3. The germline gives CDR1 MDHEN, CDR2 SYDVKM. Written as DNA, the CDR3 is TGTGCCAGCAGTTTAATGGCTAGCGGAAGCTCCTACGAGCAGTACTTC. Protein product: CASSLMASGSSYEQYF.